Below, 12 T cell receptor beta chains from the same sample are listed, as sequenced in a study of shared clonotypes between healthy human individuals. Terminally differentiated effector memory CD45RA+ cells were excluded from the naive CD8 cells, which were CD45RO-negative and positively selected for CCR7. Method: immunoSEQ multiplex PCR; TCRdb's copy keeps in-frame clones and lacks some. The profile shows roughly 2,000,000 clones, just under 95% of them singletons. Sequencing was carried out using naive CD8+ T cells from PBMCs. All receptors derive from a man younger than 35 in good health. Some clones in this sample may be carry-over from other donors' samples.

The chain joins TRBV2 to TRBJ2-2; 7 bases line up with TRBD1. Germline V gene lookup returns CDR1 SNHLY and CDR2 FYNNEI. The junction had 18 bases not matched to a gene; V was cut back by 8 bases and J by 0 bases. The CDR3 has 19 residues. CDR3 sequence: CASGRRLGQALTNTGELFF. In nucleotides, the CDR3 is TGTGCCAGCGGAAGAAGGTTAGGACAGGCCTTAACGAACACCGGGGAGCTGTTTTTT.

This clone occurred once. The chain recombines TRBV27 with TRBJ2-5; a weak D match, TRBD2 (7 bases). Germline V lookup: CDR1 MNHEY, CDR2 SMNVEV (reference sequence). This CDR3 comprises 17 residues. Trimming removed 5 bases at V and 1 base at J, with 20 bases between. Here the CDR3 reads CASSARSGGLLQETQYF. The CDR3 nucleotides read TGTGCCAGCAGTGCCAGGTCGGGGGGCCTCCTCCAAGAGACCCAGTACTTC.

The rearrangement uses TRBV27 and TRBJ2-2, with a weak D call TRBD2 (6 bases). CDR3 length equals 14 residues. Germline lookup yields CDR1 MNHEY and CDR2 SMNVEV (reference sequence). V was clipped by 6 bases and J by 7 bases, with 15 bases between them. This CDR3 reads CASRNRLEGGELFF. CDR3 nucleotides: TGTGCCAGCAGAAACAGGCTGGAGGGCGGGGAGCTGTTTTTT.

The chain uses TRBV28 and TRBJ2-6, with D perhaps matching TRBD1 (5 bases). Trimming shortened V by 5 bases and J by 0 bases, and 17 bases separated the two germline ends. The CDR3 runs to 18 residues. Germline V gene lookup returns CDR1 MDHEN and CDR2 SYDVKM. As DNA, the CDR3 is TGTGCCAGCAGTCGAACAGGTTCCCCTTCCTCTGGGGCCAACGTCCTGACTTTC. It codes for CASSRTGSPSSGANVLTF.

This sequence joins TRBV11-2 and TRBJ2-2, with D tentatively TRBD2 (5 bases). CDR3 length equals 14 residues. In germline, CDR1 is SGHAT, CDR2 FQNNGV. V was shortened by 5 bases and J by 7 bases, with 14 bases between the two germline ends. CDR3 region: CASSQAPAGGELFF. The CDR3 DNA reads TGTGCCAGCAGCCAGGCCCCCGCGGGCGGGGAGCTGTTTTTT.

V gene TRBV28 combines with J gene TRBJ2-2, with D possibly TRBD2 on 5 matching bases. CDR1 is MDHEN and CDR2 is SYDVKM in the germline V gene. CDR3 length: 16 residues. V lost 6 bases, J lost 0 bases, and 14 bases lay in between. Written as DNA, the CDR3 is TGTGCCAGCAGACCGATGTGGGAGTCGAACACCGGGGAGCTGTTTTTT. Its translation is CASRPMWESNTGELFF.

The V and J genes are TRBV7-9 and TRBJ2-7; D is possibly TRBD2 (6 bases). Trimming stripped 5 bases from V and 2 bases from J, with 10 bases between. Looked up from germline, CDR1 is SEHNR and CDR2 is FQNEAQ (reference sequence). The CDR3 spans 13 residues. The DNA of the CDR3 is TGTGCCAGCAGCGGGGGGTCCGCCTACGAGCAGTACTTC. Amino acids: CASSGGSAYEQYF.

This clone was seen a single time. The sample holds other DNA sequences that translate to the same CDR3. The rearrangement joins TRBV7-2 to TRBJ2-7; D gene unclear. This CDR3 spans 12 amino acids. CDR1 SGHTA and CDR2 FQGNSA come from the germline V gene. Deletions cut 2 bases from V and 2 bases from J, with 4 bases between. The CDR3 region is CASSLSPYEQYF. The CDR3, as DNA: TGTGCCAGCAGCTTATCCCCCTACGAGCAGTACTTC. Full variable domain (remainder filled in from reference TRBV7-2 and TRBJ2-7): GAGVSQSPSNKVTEKGKDVELRCDPISGHTALYWYRQSLGQGLEFLIYFQGNSAPDKSGLPSDRFSAERTGGSVSTLTIQRTQQEDSAVYLCASSLSPYEQYFGPGTRLTVT.

V usage is TRBV19 and J usage is TRBJ1-1, with 7 bases fitting TRBD1. This CDR3 has 14 amino acids. J lost 8 bases, V lost 6 bases, and 12 bases had no gene match. CDR1 LNHDA and CDR2 SQIVND come from the germline V gene (reference sequence). CDR3 coding DNA: TGTGCCAGTAGGACGGGGGAGGGGGCGTCGGAAGCTTTCTTT. As protein: CASRTGEGASEAFF.

In this sample, this clone turned up once. This chain uses TRBV4-3 with TRBJ2-1, with TRBD2 matching 10 bases. Germline V lookup: CDR1 LGHNA, CDR2 YSLEER. Trimming removed 3 bases from V and 7 bases from J; junction bases left unmatched: 12. CDR3 length: 17 residues. The CDR3 region has the DNA TGCGCCAGCAGCCACGCCCTAGCGGGAGCGCCGGGGAATGAGCAGTTCTTC. It is translated as CASSHALAGAPGNEQFF.

This chain uses TRBV11-2 with TRBJ2-1, with 13 bases fitting TRBD2. CDR1 and CDR2 from the germline V gene are SGHAT and FQNNGV. This CDR3 has 16 residues. Losses at the gene ends were 5 bases for V and 7 bases for J; bases not matched to a gene: 8. CDR3 amino acids: CASSPPTSGRLNEQFF. The CDR3 coding sequence is TGTGCCAGCAGCCCGCCGACTAGCGGGAGGTTGAATGAGCAGTTCTTC.

The CDR3 spells CASNLGPRQEMNTEAFF. As DNA, the CDR3 is TGCGCCAGCAACTTAGGACCCAGACAAGAAATGAACACTGAAGCTTTCTTT. The chain couples TRBV5-1 to TRBJ1-1; D gene ambiguous. CDR1 is SGHRS and CDR2 is YFSETQ in the germline V gene. CDR3 length: 17 amino acids. V lost 6 bases and J lost 0, with 21 bases in between.